Listed below are T cell receptor beta chains from one sample, sequenced in a study of blood T cell repertoires in COVID-19. The data were produced by immunoSEQ multiplex PCR, yet TCRdb's version contains in-frame clones alone and is incomplete. The sample yields under 100,000 clones, 60% to 80% seen once. Sequencing input: peripheral blood. The receptor set was obtained from a man aged 55 to 69 with COVID-19, enrolled during active disease. Both conserved end residues are part of each CDR3.

v_call	j_call	cdr3_aa
TRBV5-1	TRBJ1-2	CASSLGDSAYGYTF
TRBV5-1	TRBJ2-3	CASSLAGRTDTQYF
TRBV14	TRBJ2-1	CASSQVVRQVNNEQFF
TRBV1	TRBJ1-1	CTSSQEKANTEAFF
TRBV5-1	TRBJ2-1	CASSYDRGWNNEQFF
TRBV5-1	TRBJ2-3	CASSSGSGGTDTQYF
TRBV3-1/TRBV3-2	TRBJ2-5	CASSQGGLAGGQTQYF
TRBV2	TRBJ1-2	CASSALAPGQGGGYTF
TRBV3-1/TRBV3-2	TRBJ1-2	CASSQQGARGYTF
TRBV9	TRBJ2-7	CASSSGDVRGSGTYEQYF
TRBV9	TRBJ1-2	CASRSREGGYTF
TRBV15	TRBJ1-3	CASGTGGSGNTIYF
TRBV12-5	TRBJ2-1	CASGLVRGSQYNEQFF
TRBV7-2	TRBJ2-3	CASSLAQGMGYTQYF